The entry that follows covers one TCR beta chain sequence. Its specificity is not known. V lost 1 base, J lost 0 bases, and 13 bases lay in between. The CDR3 is 17 residues long. Germline assignment: CDR1 SNHLY and CDR2 FYNNEI. These data originate in a study of T cell responses to AZD1222 COVID-19 vaccine. The wider study: Pooled in the analysis were second doses at about 4 or about 12 weeks.

Method: immunoSEQ multiplex PCR; TCRdb's copy keeps in-frame clones and lacks some. The sample carries around 77,000 clones, approximately 90% recorded once. Findings and limits, study-wide: Spike-wide coverage was observed for vaccine-associated CD4 TCRs, with dominant responses at 160-218 and 743-854. Sampling that yielded the repertoires occurred only after the peak T cell response. Seropositivity was recorded at baseline in only six AZD1222 recipients.

The chain combines TRBV2 with TRBJ1-5; the D is unclear. Material: peripheral blood, obtained on day 0 of AZD1222 vaccination. This TCR came from an adult in good health. The CDR3 bases are TGTGCCAGCAGTGAAGAACTCAATACGATTAGCAATCAGCCCCAGCATTTT. Its protein product is CASSEELNTISNQPQHF.